This T cell receptor beta chain was found in a study of blood T cell repertoires in COVID-19. For the study at large: From the United States, Italy and Spain came samples of acute and convalescent COVID-19. T cells, B-cell-depleted T cells, or PBMCs provided the cDNA or gDNA that served as material.

The CDR3 is 16 residues long. In germline, CDR1 is SGDLS, CDR2 YYNGEE. V was shortened by 3 bases and J by 5 bases, with 19 bases between the two germline ends. Per the authors' pipeline: For nucleated cells, counts were estimated from reference gene primer amplification. Generated by immunoSEQ multiplex PCR, the TCRdb table keeps only in-frame clones and is missing some. The V and J calls and clone size are taken from that table; D and trimming were inferred from the DNA. The data contain under 100,000 clones, 81% of them singletons. The specimen was peripheral blood. The origin of this receptor is a human donor in a cohort sampled during active COVID-19. This rearrangement joins TRBV9 to TRBJ2-3; D possibly corresponds to TRBD1 (6 bases). The CDR3 is CASSGRQGPGRDTQYF. The CDR3 region has the DNA TGTGCCAGCAGCGGCCGTCAGGGGCCTGGAAGAGATACGCAGTATTTT.